Listed here are 32 T cell receptor beta chains from one sample, sequenced in a study of radiotherapy plus CTLA-4 blockade in lung cancer. TCRdb keeps only in-frame clones here, not all; method: immunoSEQ multiplex PCR. The repertoire holds roughly 51,000 clones, with around 88% as singletons. Sequenced material: peripheral blood, taken from a patient treated with radiotherapy plus ipilimumab. These receptors originate from a human donor with non-small cell lung cancer that progressed on radiotherapy plus ipilimumab. Some clones in this sample may be carry-over from other donors' samples.

This clone has just one count. The chain joins TRBV27 to TRBJ2-1; 13 bases agree with TRBD2. The CDR3 spans 15 residues. Germline V CDR1 and CDR2: MNHEY, SMNVEV (reference sequence). Trimming removed 7 bases from V and 8 bases from J; junction bases left unmatched: 8. The CDR3 is CASNAGTSGIDEQFF. As DNA, the CDR3 is TGTGCCAGCAACGCCGGGACTAGCGGGATTGATGAGCAGTTCTTC.

This clone came up a few times. V usage is TRBV30 and J usage is TRBJ1-2; no firm D call. Germline lookup yields CDR1 GTSNPN and CDR2 SVGIG (reference sequence). V lost 5 bases and J lost 4, with 17 bases in between. The length of the CDR3 is 14 residues. This CDR3 reads CAWPGAYMIYGYTF. The CDR3 region has the DNA TGTGCCTGGCCGGGAGCTTATATGATCTATGGCTACACCTTC.

Notes on this clone: The sample carries other DNA sequences with the same CDR3. The V call is TRBV2, the J call TRBJ2-6; D gene unclear. This CDR3 has 14 amino acids. CDR1 and CDR2 from the germline V gene are SNHLY and FYNNEI. Trimming left V 7 bases short and J 0 bases short, with 7 bases between. The CDR3 spells CASTPRSGANVLTF. CDR3 sequence (DNA): TGTGCCAGCACCCCGCGCTCTGGGGCCAACGTCCTGACTTTC. The entire variable domain, with the rest obtained from reference TRBV2 and TRBJ2-6, is as follows: EPEVTQTPSHQVTQMGQEVILRCVPISNHLYFYWYRQILGQKVEFLVSFYNNEISEKSEIFDDQFSVERPDGSNFTLKIRSTKLEDSAMYFCASTPRSGANVLTFGAGSRLTVL.

The chain carries TRBV6-6 and TRBJ2-7; tentative D call: TRBD2 (6 bases). Germline lookup yields CDR1 MNHNY and CDR2 SVGAGI (reference sequence). The V gene lost 2 bases and the J gene lost 3 bases, with 14 bases spanning the gap. This CDR3 spans 15 amino acids. The CDR3 DNA is TGTGCCAGCAGTTACCACAGCGGGTTGGTCTACGAGCAGTACTTC. It translates to CASSYHSGLVYEQYF.

The gene calls are TRBV4-3 and TRBJ2-2; D is perhaps TRBD2 (6 bases). This CDR3 is built from 17 residues. Germline V lookup: CDR1 LGHNA, CDR2 YSLEER. V was trimmed by 2 bases and J by 3 bases, leaving 16 bases between them. CDR3 DNA sequence: TGCGCCAGCAGCCAAACCGCGGGGCTAGCCTACACCGGGGAGCTGTTTTTT. Translation gives CASSQTAGLAYTGELFF.

Only one count was recorded for this clone. V usage is TRBV14 and J usage is TRBJ2-1; D gene unclear. This CDR3 is 11 amino acids long. V was shortened by 2 bases and J by 11 bases, with 7 bases between the two germline ends. Germline assignment: CDR1 SGHDN and CDR2 FVKESK. The chain's CDR3 is CASSQKLQQFF. The CDR3, as DNA: TGTGCCAGCAGCCAAAAGCTTCAGCAGTTCTTC.

The genes are TRBV27 and TRBJ1-5, with D unresolved. V was pared by 7 bases and J by 3 bases, with 10 bases between. Germline-derived CDR1 and CDR2 are MNHEY and SMNVEV (reference sequence). The CDR3 runs to 13 residues. The CDR3 coding sequence is TGTGCCAGCATAACTTACTCCAATCAGCCCCAGCATTTT. Translation gives CASITYSNQPQHF.

The chain links TRBV7-9 to TRBJ2-7; a possible D gene is TRBD2 (6 bases). The germline V and J ends were trimmed by 3 bases and 3 bases, with 12 bases remaining between them. Germline CDR1 and CDR2: SEHNR and FQNEAQ (reference sequence). The CDR3 is 14 residues long. The chain's CDR3 is CASSLGGGVYEQYF. The CDR3 DNA sequence: TGTGCCAGCAGCTTGGGGGGTGGGGTCTACGAGCAGTACTTC.

With regard to this clone: One junction end does not reproduce the germline sequence, and a read error may be involved. This chain uses TRBV7-2 with TRBJ2-2, with 7 bases aligning to TRBD1. This CDR3 is built from 14 residues. Germline values: CDR1 SGHTA, CDR2 FQGNSA. The CDR3 nucleotides read TGTGCCAGCAGTTTAGGGGGCTTCACCGGGGAGCTGTTTTTT. It specifies CASSLGGFTGELFF.

The V gene is TRBV19, the J gene TRBJ2-3, with TRBD2 identical over 8 bases. J was trimmed by 7 bases and V by 3 bases; bases with no gene match: 6. The CDR3 sequence is 14 residues long. Germline CDR1 reads LNHDA; CDR2 reads SQIVND (reference sequence). CDR3 amino acids: CASSISGGRNTQYF. The CDR3 DNA reads as TGTGCCAGTAGTATTTCGGGGGGGCGCAATACGCAGTATTTT.

This rearrangement joins TRBV6-1 to TRBJ1-3, with 7 bases lining up with TRBD1. The ends lost 4 bases at V and 0 bases at J; junction bases unmatched: 6. In germline, CDR1 is MNHNS, CDR2 SASEGT. The CDR3 has 16 residues. The DNA for the CDR3 is TGTGCCAGCAGTGGCTTTACAGGGGTCTCTGGAAACACCATATATTTT. Protein: CASSGFTGVSGNTIYF.

This chain uses TRBV18 with TRBJ1-1, with a tentative D call TRBD1 (5 bases). Germline loops: CDR1 KGHSH, CDR2 LQKENI. The CDR3 covers 15 residues. Deletions cut 4 bases from V and 1 base from J, with 13 bases between. CDR3 nucleotide sequence: TGTGCCAGCTCACAACCGCCGGGGGGGAACACTGAAGCTTTCTTT. Amino acids: CASSQPPGGNTEAFF.

The chain has TRBV14 and TRBJ2-3, with 7 bases lining up with TRBD1. The CDR3 has 16 residues. The junction had 10 bases not matched to a gene; V was cut back by 5 bases and J by 2 bases. Germline CDR1 and CDR2: SGHDN and FVKESK. The CDR3: CASSAGQVLPTDTQYF. The CDR3 coding sequence is TGTGCCAGCAGCGCCGGACAGGTTCTACCCACAGATACGCAGTATTTT.

V gene TRBV28 combines with J gene TRBJ1-2; tentatively, D is TRBD1 (6 bases). The germline V gene has CDR1 MDHEN and CDR2 SYDVKM. V was cut by 1 base and J by 5 bases, with 8 bases left in between. The CDR3 spans 13 residues. This CDR3 is CASSLYQGYGYTF. CDR3 DNA sequence: TGTGCCAGCAGTTTATACCAGGGGTATGGCTACACCTTC.

The chain combines TRBV5-4 with TRBJ1-1, with 12 bases lining up with TRBD1. The CDR3 extends over 16 amino acids. Germline CDR1 and CDR2: SGHNT and YYREEE (reference sequence). V was clipped by 4 bases and J by 5 bases; unmatched bases: 9. CDR3 residues: CASSPGTGGAGTEAFF. Written as DNA, the CDR3 is TGTGCCAGCAGCCCAGGGACAGGGGGCGCGGGGACTGAAGCTTTCTTT. Full variable domain (rest looked up from reference TRBV5-4 and TRBJ1-1): ETGVTQSPTHLIKTRGQQVTLRCSSQSGHNTVSWYQQALGQGPQFIFQYYREEENGRGNFPPRFSGLQFPNYSSELNVNALELDDSALYLCASSPGTGGAGTEAFFGQGTRLTVV.

CDR3 protein: CASSWAGTRIYEQYF. In nucleotides, the CDR3 is TGTGCCAGCAGCTGGGCCGGGACTCGGATCTACGAGCAGTACTTC. V and J are TRBV5-6 and TRBJ2-7, with D perhaps matching TRBD2 (6 bases). Germline V lookup: CDR1 SGHDT, CDR2 YYEEEE. The CDR3 is made up of 15 amino acids. Trimming cost V 3 bases and J 3 bases, with 16 bases left between them.

V usage is TRBV6-5 and J usage is TRBJ1-1; TRBD1 matches 9 bases. Germline CDR1 reads MNHEY; CDR2 reads SVGAGI. J gave up 4 bases and V 0 bases, and 3 bases lay outside the gene matches. The CDR3 runs 15 residues. This CDR3 reads CASSYSTGGSTEAFF. The DNA of the CDR3 is TGTGCCAGCAGTTACTCGACAGGGGGTAGCACTGAAGCTTTCTTT.

This rearrangement joins TRBV10-3 to TRBJ1-3; no clear D gene. The CDR3 has 17 residues. Looked up from germline, CDR1 is ENHRY and CDR2 is SYGVKD. The germline V and J ends were trimmed by 5 bases and 0 bases, with 17 bases remaining between them. CDR3 residues: CAISPGLQNNSGNTIYF. CDR3 DNA sequence: TGTGCCATCAGTCCCGGTTTACAGAATAACTCTGGAAACACCATATATTTT.

The J gene is TRBJ2-2, the V gene TRBV20-1, with D hard to call. This CDR3 spans 11 amino acids. Germline CDR1 is DFQATT and CDR2 is SNEGSKA (reference sequence). Trimming removed 5 bases from V and 4 bases from J, with 5 bases in between. The CDR3 nucleotides read TGCAGTGCTCATAGCACCGGGGAGCTGTTTTTT. Amino acid sequence: CSAHSTGELFF.

This chain joins TRBV4-1 and TRBJ2-7, with D maybe TRBD2 (6 bases). Germline V gives CDR1 MGHRA, CDR2 YSYEKL. This CDR3 comprises 15 residues. V lost 6 bases to trimming and J lost 5 bases, with 20 bases between them. The CDR3: CASSPRRGRFHEQYF. In nucleotides, the CDR3 is TGCGCCAGCAGTCCCAGGAGGGGTCGATTCCACGAGCAGTACTTC.

The V gene is TRBV10-2, the J gene TRBJ1-4, with D unresolved. The V and J ends lost 6 bases and 9 bases respectively, with 11 bases between them. The germline gives CDR1 WSHSY, CDR2 SAAADI. This CDR3 spans 12 amino acids. Here the CDR3 DNA reads TGCGCCAGCAGCGAAGGAGGTCAAAAACTGTTTTTT. Translation gives CASSEGGQKLFF.

The rearrangement joins TRBV9 to TRBJ2-1; unclear D gene. The V end lost 2 bases, the J end lost 2 bases, and 11 bases lay between the germline ends. This CDR3 comprises 15 residues. CDR1 and CDR2 (germline): SGDLS, YYNGEE. In DNA, the CDR3 is TGTGCCAGCAGCGTCGCGAATTTAGCCTACAATGAGCAGTTCTTC. Protein sequence: CASSVANLAYNEQFF.

The rearrangement uses TRBV28 and TRBJ1-3; TRBD1 aligns across 7 bases. Germline lookup yields CDR1 MDHEN and CDR2 SYDVKM. V shed 10 bases and J 3 bases; nucleotides not matched to a gene: 6. The CDR3 has 13 residues. This CDR3 is CATLDRDGNTIYF. Here the CDR3 DNA reads TGTGCCACCTTAGACAGGGATGGAAACACCATATATTTT.

The J gene is TRBJ2-7, the V gene TRBV5-1, with TRBD2 matching 10 bases. From germline, CDR1 is SGHRS and CDR2 YFSETQ. This CDR3 comprises 16 residues. V gave up 5 bases and J gave up 7 bases; unmatched junction bases: 15. The DNA for the CDR3 is TGCGCCAGCAGGCCTACCGGGACTAGCGAGGACGGGGAGCAGTACTTC. It codes for CASRPTGTSEDGEQYF.

The rearrangement joins TRBV19 to TRBJ2-7; TRBD2 matches at 9 bases. Germline CDR1 reads LNHDA; CDR2 reads SQIVND (reference sequence). The CDR3 runs to 13 residues. With 7 bases clipped from V and 2 bases from J, the junction kept 3 bases outside the gene matches. Here the CDR3 DNA reads TGTGCCAGTAAGGCGGGGGGGGCCTACGAGCAGTACTTC. Protein: CASKAGGAYEQYF.

The gene calls are TRBV6-5 and TRBJ2-1; D may be TRBD2 (7 bases). CDR3 length equals 15 residues. Germline CDR1 is MNHEY and CDR2 is SVGAGI. Trimming shortened V by 11 bases and J by 2 bases, and 19 bases separated the two germline ends. The CDR3 bases are TGTGCCGGTTCCCGAGGGGGGGGGACCTACAATGAGCAGTTCTTC. Its translation is CAGSRGGGTYNEQFF.

This clone was seen more than once but under ten times. This chain connects TRBV11-2 to TRBJ1-1; no clear D gene. The CDR3 has 13 amino acids. CDR1 is SGHAT, CDR2 FQNNGV, per germline. Trimming stripped 5 bases from V and 11 bases from J, with 18 bases between. This CDR3 reads CASSLITQPRAFF. CDR3 nucleotide sequence: TGTGCCAGCAGCCTTATCACTCAACCTCGGGCTTTCTTT. Full variable domain (rest looked up from reference TRBV11-2 and TRBJ1-1): EAGVAQSPRYKIIEKRQSVAFWCNPISGHATLYWYQQILGQGPKLLIQFQNNGVVDDSQLPKDRFSAERLKGVDSTLKIQPAKLEDSAVYLCASSLITQPRAFFGQGTRLTVV.

CDR3 protein: CASSFGWASYEQYF. The CDR3 DNA sequence: TGCGCCAGCAGCTTTGGATGGGCCAGCTACGAGCAGTACTTC. The rearrangement links TRBV5-1 to TRBJ2-5; D remains ambiguous. The J call is uncertain, as TRBJ2-7 better fits the DNA end. CDR1 is SGHRS, CDR2 YFSETQ, per germline. This CDR3 has 14 residues.

The chain links TRBV7-7 to TRBJ2-1; the D gene is possibly TRBD2 (6 bases). V dropped 1 base and J dropped 2 bases, with 9 bases sitting between them. Germline loops: CDR1 SSHAT, CDR2 FNYEAQ (reference sequence). The CDR3 is made up of 15 amino acids. The CDR3: CASSLVSGAYNEQFF. As DNA, the CDR3 is TGTGCCAGCAGCTTAGTGTCGGGAGCCTACAATGAGCAGTTCTTC.

The CDR3 DNA sequence: TGTGCCAGCAGTTCGAGACTAGCGGGAGTTGGTGAGCAGTACTTC. This gives the protein CASSSRLAGVGEQYF. The chain uses TRBV27 and TRBJ2-7; TRBD2 agrees at 12 bases. Germline values: CDR1 MNHEY, CDR2 SMNVEV (reference sequence). The CDR3 is 15 amino acids. The junction had 8 bases not matched to a gene; V was cut back by 4 bases and J by 7 bases.

This clone has just a few counts. This rearrangement joins TRBV6-1 to TRBJ2-7; D perhaps matches TRBD1 (6 bases). The V gene lost 8 bases and the J gene lost 3 bases, with 11 bases spanning the gap. The germline CDR1 and CDR2 sequences are MNHNS and SASEGT. The CDR3 contains 12 residues. The CDR3 bases are TGTGCCAGCGGTACAGGGCGCTACGAGCAGTACTTC. Its protein is CASGTGRYEQYF.

The chain employs TRBV11-2 and TRBJ1-2; D gene ambiguous. Trimming cost V 10 bases and J 6 bases, with 24 bases left between them. This CDR3 contains 15 residues. Per the germline V gene, CDR1 is SGHAT and CDR2 is FQNNGV. The DNA of the CDR3 is TGTGCCACCGCTCCACAGCTTATCAAGTTCGATGGCTACACCTTC. Its translation is CATAPQLIKFDGYTF.